This T cell receptor (beta chain) emerged from a study of Graves' ophthalmopathy and Graves' hyperthyroidism. RNA transcripts provided the template for amplifying TCR beta CDR3 regions. First-round RT-PCR relied on HTBI primers, and a second-round multiplex PCR came next. One entry per CDR3 protein results from TCRdb running MiXCR on the multiplex PCR reads. This table has about 420,000 distinct CDR3 sequences, roughly 20% appearing once. The CDR3 spans 14 residues. Trimming removed 0 bases from V and 9 bases from J, with 12 bases in between. This chain uses TRBV12-3 or TRBV12-4 with TRBJ1-5, with D perhaps matching TRBD1 (5 bases). The source material was peripheral blood. The sequence came from a woman younger than 30 with stable Graves' hyperthyroidism. The CDR3: CASSLAEGLAPQHF. Here the CDR3 DNA reads TGTGCCAGCAGTTTAGCGGAGGGGTTGGCGCCCCAGCATTTT.